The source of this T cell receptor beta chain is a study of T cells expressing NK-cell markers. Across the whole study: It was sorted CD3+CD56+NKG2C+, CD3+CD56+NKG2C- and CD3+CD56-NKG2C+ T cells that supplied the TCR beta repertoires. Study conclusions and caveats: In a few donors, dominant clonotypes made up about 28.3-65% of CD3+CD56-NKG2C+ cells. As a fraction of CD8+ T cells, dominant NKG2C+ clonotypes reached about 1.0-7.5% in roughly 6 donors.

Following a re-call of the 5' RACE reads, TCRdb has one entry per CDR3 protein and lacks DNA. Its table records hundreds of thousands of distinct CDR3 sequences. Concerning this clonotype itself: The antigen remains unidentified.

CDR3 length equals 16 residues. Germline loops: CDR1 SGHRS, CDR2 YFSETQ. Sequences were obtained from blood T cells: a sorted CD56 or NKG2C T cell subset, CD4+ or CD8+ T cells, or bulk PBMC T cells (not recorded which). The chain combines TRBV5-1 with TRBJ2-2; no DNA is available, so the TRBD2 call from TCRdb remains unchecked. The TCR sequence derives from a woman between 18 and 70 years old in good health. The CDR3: CASSRLAGSNTGELFF. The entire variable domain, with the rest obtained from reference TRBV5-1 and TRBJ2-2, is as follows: KAGVTQTPRYLIKTRGQQVTLSCSPISGHRSVSWYQQTPGQGLQFLFEYFSETQRNKGNFPGRFSGRQFSNSRSEMNVSTLELGDSALYLCASSRLAGSNTGELFFGEGSRLTVL.